This T cell receptor beta chain was sequenced during a study of tumor-infiltrating lymphocytes in primary liver carcinoma. Study-wide background: Tumor lesions were T1-T3 N0M0 and spanned roughly 4 to 10 cm.

Reverse transcription of approximately 500 ng total RNA with a constant-region primer produced TCR beta cDNA. Nested multiplex PCR, run for three rounds with slightly modified ARM-PCR, yielded TCR beta libraries. Researchers ran the first two PCR rounds for roughly 11 cycles each with TRBV1-TRBV30 forward primers and a C-beta reverse primer. From the multiplex PCR reads, TCRdb called clonotypes with MiXCR, one entry per CDR3 protein. The table lists about 330,000 distinct CDR3 sequences, about 65% of them singletons. The CDR3 is 15 amino acids. Trimming pared 0 bases from V and 3 bases from J, leaving 12 bases between. Germline values: CDR1 SGHDN, CDR2 FVKESK. This clonotype was counted between two and nine times. The blood RNA (from unsorted whole blood) was obtained, and germline DNA was also extracted. No treatment had been given to the patients, who were chronically infected with HBV.

The chain couples TRBV14 to TRBJ2-7; no definite D call. Material: peripheral blood. The sequence derives from a man aged 35-49 years with primary liver carcinoma and hepatitis B virus infection. The CDR3 reads CASSQEGPFYYEQYF. The CDR3 DNA sequence: TGTGCCAGCAGCCAAGAAGGCCCTTTTTACTACGAGCAGTACTTC.